This T cell receptor (beta chain) was sequenced for a study of tumor-infiltrating lymphocytes in primary liver carcinoma. The CDR3 is 14 amino acids. TCR beta cDNA was reverse-transcribed from about 550 ng of total RNA. The reaction used a constant-region primer and ProtoScript II reverse transcriptase. For TCR beta, libraries were produced by three nested multiplex PCR rounds using slightly modified ARM-PCR. For around 11 cycles apiece, the opening two PCR rounds ran with TRBV1-TRBV30 forward primers and a C-beta reverse primer. TCRdb reanalysed the multiplex PCR reads using MiXCR and keeps one entry per CDR3 protein. This sample yields approximately 120,000 distinct CDR3 sequences, of which 64% are seen a single time; 8.4% belongs to the top ten. On this clonotype: An end of the junction does not agree with germline; a read error may underlie this.

For each extraction, RNA and DNA were obtained together from around 18-30 mg of unsorted bulk tissue. The rearrangement joins TRBV12-3 or TRBV12-4 to TRBJ2-3; no clear D. Source material: liver tumor tissue from sampling region 3. As for subset: tumor region T3, left-lateral pole. The receptor was isolated from an older woman with primary liver carcinoma and hepatitis B virus infection. The DNA of the CDR3 is TGTGCCAGCGGTTTGGGCGGATCCACAGATACGCGGTATTTT. Amino acid sequence: CASGLGGSTDTRYF.